This TCR beta chain was sequenced during a study of OX40 agonist ivuxolimab in advanced cancers. The study's findings and limits: On average, a greater number of expanded clones characterised CD8+ T cells relative to CD4+.

Sequencing used immunoSEQ multiplex PCR; TCRdb keeps in-frame clones, though not all of them. This sample has around 150,000 clones; about nine tenths occur once, and the top ten carry approximately 0.99%. As for this clone: The antigen remains undetermined.

Germline loops: CDR1 GTSNPN, CDR2 SVGIG (reference sequence). Trimming took off 3 bases at V and 5 bases at J, with 19 bases between the two ends. The CDR3 covers 15 residues. The sequencing used CD4+ or CD8+ T cells sorted from blood, collected in a trial of the OX40 agonist ivuxolimab. The chain couples TRBV30 to TRBJ2-5, with D unresolved. The clonotype originates from an adult with an advanced solid tumor such as melanoma, head and neck, liver or kidney cancer. The CDR3 DNA follows: TGTGCCTGGAGCGCCCCCGGACCGGGTGGCGAGACCCAGTACTTC. Translation: CAWSAPGPGGETQYF.